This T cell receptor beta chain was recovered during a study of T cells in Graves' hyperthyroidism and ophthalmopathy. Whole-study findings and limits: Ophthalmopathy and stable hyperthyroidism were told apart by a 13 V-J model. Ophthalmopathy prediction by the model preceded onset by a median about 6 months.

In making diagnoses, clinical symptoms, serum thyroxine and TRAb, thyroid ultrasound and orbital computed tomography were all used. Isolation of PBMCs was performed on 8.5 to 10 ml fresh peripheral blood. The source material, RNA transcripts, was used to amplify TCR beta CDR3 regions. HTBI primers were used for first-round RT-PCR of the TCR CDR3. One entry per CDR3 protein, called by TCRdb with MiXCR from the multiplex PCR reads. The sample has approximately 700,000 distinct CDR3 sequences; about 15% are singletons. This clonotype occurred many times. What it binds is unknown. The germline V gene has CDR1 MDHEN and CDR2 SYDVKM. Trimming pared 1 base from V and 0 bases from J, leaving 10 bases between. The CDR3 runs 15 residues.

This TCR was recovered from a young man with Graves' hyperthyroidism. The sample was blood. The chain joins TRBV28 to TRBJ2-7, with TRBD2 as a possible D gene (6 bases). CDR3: CASSLSYGGSYEQYF. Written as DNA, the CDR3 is TGTGCCAGCAGTTTATCATACGGGGGCTCCTACGAGCAGTACTTC.